The present TCR beta chain was sequenced within a study of shared clonotypes between healthy human individuals. CDR1 and CDR2 from the germline V gene are SGHTA and FQGNSA. Trimming stripped 7 bases from V and 11 bases from J, with 18 bases between. The CDR3 length is 13 residues. As concerns this clone: Its antigen is unknown.

The study, taken as a whole, reports: Relative to their counterparts shared across all four donors, non-shared clonotypes exhibited diminished generation probabilities.

Profiled with immunoSEQ multiplex PCR; TCRdb holds only in-frame clones, not every one. Here the sample spans over a million clones, around 82% being singletons. The TCR was taken from a man younger than 30 in good health. Some clones in this sample may be carry-over from other donors' samples. This sequence joins TRBV7-2 and TRBJ2-1; no definite D call. The sample consisted of memory CD4+ T cells from PBMCs. Subset of the sample: CD45RA-negative fraction. CDR3 nucleotide sequence: TGTGCCAGCAACCCGGCGGCGTCAGCTAAGCAGTTCTTC. Its protein product is CASNPAASAKQFF.